This T cell receptor beta chain was identified in a study of cytomegalovirus exposure and HLA in healthy donors. The study's findings and limits: Three chains linked to CMV were shown in vitro to be specific for CMV antigens. Cytomegalovirus-associated TCR beta chains were listed, numbering roughly 150. In the 95 to 150 validation repertoires, a later analysis found that first-cohort TCR clusters tended to co-occur.

CDR3 length equals 16 residues. Germline V CDR1 and CDR2: SGHDN, FVKESK. With 0 bases removed from V and 1 base from J, the gap between germline ends came to 12 bases. Assay: immunoSEQ multiplex PCR; the TCRdb copy retains only in-frame clones and omits some. This sample has some 160,000 clones, with approximately 91% found just once. Concerning this clone itself: Antigen: not known.

Material: PBMCs. This chain uses TRBV14 with TRBJ1-1; D unclear. The sequence came from a man in his late teens or twenties in good health and CMV-seronegative. For the CDR3, the DNA is TGTGCCAGCAGCCAAGATCGCGACTGGAAGAACACTGAAGCTTTCTTT. This sequence encodes CASSQDRDWKNTEAFF.